Below are 19 T cell receptor beta chains sequenced from a single sample in a study of beta chain features in type 1 diabetes. Study-wide points: Among patients with Type 1 diabetes, TCRB CDR3s were moderately but significantly shorter in every one of the four CD4+ subsets.

Which antigens these TCRs recognize remains unknown. The entirety of the isolated RNA underwent reverse transcription, so expressed TCRB transcripts were sequenced. Using immunoSEQ multiplex PCR, the repertoire was profiled, and TCRdb retains in-frame clones only, with some absent. This repertoire shows about 640,000 clones, roughly 12% found once; its top ten account for around 0.12%. The sequenced material came from naive CD4+ T cells from blood. The receptors here all came from a man aged 30 to 45 with type 1 diabetes.

This clone was recorded a few times. The rearrangement joins TRBV5-8 to TRBJ1-3; D unresolved. The germline V gene has CDR1 SGHTS and CDR2 YDEGEE. This CDR3 contains 15 residues. V lost 5 bases and J 4 bases, leaving 16 bases between the germline ends. CDR3 amino acids: CASSFPDLAGNTIYF. The CDR3 DNA reads as TGTGCCAGCAGTTTCCCCGACCTAGCGGGAAACACCATATATTTT. The entire variable domain, with the rest obtained from reference TRBV5-8 and TRBJ1-3, is as follows: EAGVTQSPTHLIKTRGQQATLRCSPISGHTSVYWYQQALGLGLQFLLWYDEGEERNRGNFPPRFSGRQFPNYSSELNVNALELEDSALYLCASSFPDLAGNTIYFGEGSWLTVV.

This clone has only a few counts. The chain employs TRBV13 and TRBJ1-2, with 9 bases that match TRBD1. V dropped 4 bases and J dropped 7; count of bases not matched to a gene: 7. CDR1 and CDR2 from the germline V gene are PRHDT and FYEKMQ (reference sequence). This CDR3 spans 14 amino acids. CDR3: CASSSDRGFGGYTF. In nucleotides, the CDR3 is TGTGCCAGCAGCTCGGACAGGGGATTTGGTGGCTACACCTTC.

V gene TRBV27 combines with J gene TRBJ1-2, with 8 bases lining up with TRBD1. There are 14 residues in the CDR3. V trimming: 6 bases; J trimming: 8 bases; junction bases outside the gene matches: 11. Germline V gene data show CDR1 as MNHEY and CDR2 as SMNVEV (reference sequence). This CDR3 reads CASRTPGQGGGYTF. CDR3 nucleotide sequence: TGTGCCAGCAGAACCCCCGGACAGGGTGGAGGCTACACCTTC.

This clone turned up a few times. The V gene is TRBV7-6, the J gene TRBJ2-7, with TRBD1 matching 12 bases. J lost 2 bases, V lost 5 bases, and 4 bases had no gene match. Germline V CDR1 and CDR2: SGHVS, FNYEAQ. The CDR3 extends over 15 amino acids. The CDR3: CASSLGQGAPYEQYF. In DNA form, the CDR3 reads TGTGCCAGCAGCCTGGGACAGGGGGCCCCCTACGAGCAGTACTTC.

V and J are TRBV11-3 and TRBJ2-2, with D tentatively TRBD1 (6 bases). The CDR3 contains 13 residues. Trimming pared 6 bases from V and 6 bases from J, leaving 11 bases between. The germline V gene encodes CDR1 SGHNT and CDR2 YENEEA. CDR3 sequence (DNA): TGTGCCAGCAGAAAACAGGGATCCGGGGAGCTGTTTTTT. It encodes CASRKQGSGELFF.

The chain joins TRBV7-9 to TRBJ2-7; a weak D match, TRBD1 (6 bases). Germline CDR1 reads SEHNR; CDR2 reads FQNEAQ (reference sequence). With 5 bases removed from V and 1 base from J, the gap between germline ends came to 15 bases. The CDR3 length is 15 residues. The DNA for the CDR3 is TGTGCCAGCAGCCGCACACAGGGCTTATCCTACGAGCAGTACTTC. Translating gives CASSRTQGLSYEQYF. Filled out from reference TRBV7-9 and TRBJ2-7, the complete variable domain reads DTGVSQNPRHKITKRGQNVTFRCDPISEHNRLYWYRQTLGQGPEFLTYFQNEAQLEKSRLLSDRFSAERPKGSFSTLEIQRTEQGDSAMYLCASSRTQGLSYEQYFGPGTRLTVT.

The chain uses TRBV7-2 and TRBJ2-6; D ambiguous. The CDR3 runs to 19 residues. Germline CDR1 reads SGHTA; CDR2 reads FQGNSA. V lost 0 bases and J lost 4, with 19 bases in between. The CDR3 sequence: CASSLAPSMLWAGANVLTF. In DNA form, the CDR3 reads TGTGCCAGCAGCTTAGCGCCTTCTATGCTCTGGGCCGGGGCCAACGTCCTGACTTTC. Full variable domain (outside the CDR3, taken from reference TRBV7-2 and TRBJ2-6): GAGVSQSPSNKVTEKGKDVELRCDPISGHTALYWYRQSLGQGLEFLIYFQGNSAPDKSGLPSDRFSAERTGGSVSTLTIQRTQQEDSAVYLCASSLAPSMLWAGANVLTFGAGSRLTVL.

A remark on this clone: Different DNA sequences within this sample yield the same CDR3. The chain links TRBV10-3 to TRBJ2-5; D ambiguous. The CDR3 totals 12 residues. The V end was cut by 0 bases, the J end by 5 bases, with 4 bases between. Germline CDR1 reads ENHRY; CDR2 reads SYGVKD. The CDR3 nucleotides are TGTGCCATCAGTGAGTCTAGGGAGACCCAGTACTTC. It specifies CAISESRETQYF.

V gene TRBV4-1 combines with J gene TRBJ2-6; tentatively, D is TRBD1 or TRBD2 (5 bases each). The CDR3 runs 19 residues. Trimming stripped 1 base from V and 0 bases from J, with 16 bases between. Germline V gives CDR1 MGHRA, CDR2 YSYEKL. CDR3: CASSQVREGTSSGANVLTF. The CDR3 nucleotides are TGCGCCAGCAGCCAAGTCCGAGAAGGGACGTCCTCTGGGGCCAACGTCCTGACTTTC.

The genes are TRBV2 and TRBJ2-7; 9 bases fit TRBD1. V lost 4 bases, J lost 2 bases, and 3 bases stayed unmatched. Per the germline V gene, CDR1 is SNHLY and CDR2 is FYNNEI. The CDR3 runs 14 residues. CDR3 sequence (DNA): TGTGCCAGCAGTGGGTGGACAGGGGCCTACGAGCAGTACTTC. Amino acid sequence: CASSGWTGAYEQYF.

This clone was found a few times. This chain joins TRBV4-3 and TRBJ1-2; D is unclear. V gave up 0 bases and J gave up 2 bases, with 19 bases separating them. Germline lookup yields CDR1 LGHNA and CDR2 YSLEER. The CDR3 length is 18 residues. The CDR3 protein is CASSQDLISGDLNYGYTF. The CDR3 nucleotides read TGCGCCAGCAGCCAAGATCTTATCTCGGGAGATTTAAACTATGGCTACACCTTC.

This chain connects TRBV7-9 to TRBJ2-7; tentative D call: TRBD2 (5 bases). This CDR3 spans 14 amino acids. V was shortened by 5 bases and J by 5 bases, with 16 bases between the two germline ends. Germline V gives CDR1 SEHNR, CDR2 FQNEAQ (reference sequence). The CDR3 loop reads CASSPWTGPDEQYF. CDR3 sequence (DNA): TGTGCCAGCAGCCCCTGGACTGGACCCGACGAGCAGTACTTC. Variable domain in full (rest from reference TRBV7-9 and TRBJ2-7): DTGVSQNPRHKITKRGQNVTFRCDPISEHNRLYWYRQTLGQGPEFLTYFQNEAQLEKSRLLSDRFSAERPKGSFSTLEIQRTEQGDSAMYLCASSPWTGPDEQYFGPGTRLTVT.

This clone was counted between two and nine times. This chain joins TRBV5-4 and TRBJ1-2; TRBD1 is a possible D gene (6 bases). V gave up 0 bases and J gave up 8 bases, with 11 bases separating them. CDR1 and CDR2 from the germline V gene are SGHNT and YYREEE (reference sequence). The CDR3 length is 13 residues. The DNA of the CDR3 is TGTGCCAGCAGCTTGGTAGGTGGGACAGGCTACACCTTC. Translation gives CASSLVGGTGYTF.

This clone has just a few counts. This chain connects TRBV7-3 to TRBJ1-1; D is unclear. The CDR3 sequence is 14 residues long. V was shortened by 3 bases and J by 2 bases, with 10 bases between the two germline ends. Germline lookup yields CDR1 SGHTA and CDR2 FQGTGA. DNA of the CDR3: TGTGCCAGCAGCTTTGGTCCTTCAAACACTGAAGCTTTCTTT. Protein sequence: CASSFGPSNTEAFF.

V is TRBV9 and J is TRBJ2-7; maybe TRBD2 (5 bases). The CDR3 covers 15 residues. V gave up 3 bases and J gave up 2 bases, with 15 bases separating them. Germline CDR1 is SGDLS and CDR2 is YYNGEE. The CDR3 reads CASSEGYEGPYEQYF. The CDR3 DNA reads TGTGCCAGCAGCGAAGGTTACGAGGGCCCCTACGAGCAGTACTTC.

There are a few counts of this clone. The chain is built from TRBV5-1 and TRBJ2-1; 12 bases align to TRBD2. The germline V gene has CDR1 SGHRS and CDR2 YFSETQ. V dropped 2 bases and J dropped 0; count of bases not matched to a gene: 6. CDR3 size: 18 residues. The CDR3 coding sequence is TGCGCCAGCAGCTTTCTAGCGGGGGGGCCAGGCTCCTACAATGAGCAGTTCTTC. This codes for CASSFLAGGPGSYNEQFF.

Only a few counts were recorded for this clone. This chain uses TRBV5-6 with TRBJ2-2; D is undetermined. The CDR3 is 13 amino acids. Germline assignment: CDR1 SGHDT and CDR2 YYEEEE. Trimming removed 7 bases from V and 6 bases from J, with 13 bases in between. CDR3 nucleotides: TGTGCCAGCGGCGCGCAGTTCGCCGGGGAGCTGTTTTTT. It encodes CASGAQFAGELFF.

This chain connects TRBV7-2 to TRBJ2-5, with D possibly being TRBD1 or TRBD2 (5 bases each). Germline values: CDR1 SGHTA, CDR2 FQGNSA. This CDR3 is built from 11 residues. The V gene lost 1 base and the J gene lost 9 bases, with 6 bases spanning the gap. The DNA for the CDR3 is TGTGCCAGCAGCTTAGTGGGGGCCCAGTACTTC. Translated, it gives CASSLVGAQYF.

The genes are TRBV9 and TRBJ1-5, with 7 nucleotides matching TRBD1. The CDR3 loop spans 15 amino acids. V trimming: 0 bases; J trimming: 3 bases; junction bases outside the gene matches: 3. CDR1 and CDR2 (germline): SGDLS, YYNGEE. The CDR3 nucleotides read TGTGCCAGCAGCGTAGGGGACAGTGTCAATCAGCCCCAGCATTTT. The encoded protein is CASSVGDSVNQPQHF.